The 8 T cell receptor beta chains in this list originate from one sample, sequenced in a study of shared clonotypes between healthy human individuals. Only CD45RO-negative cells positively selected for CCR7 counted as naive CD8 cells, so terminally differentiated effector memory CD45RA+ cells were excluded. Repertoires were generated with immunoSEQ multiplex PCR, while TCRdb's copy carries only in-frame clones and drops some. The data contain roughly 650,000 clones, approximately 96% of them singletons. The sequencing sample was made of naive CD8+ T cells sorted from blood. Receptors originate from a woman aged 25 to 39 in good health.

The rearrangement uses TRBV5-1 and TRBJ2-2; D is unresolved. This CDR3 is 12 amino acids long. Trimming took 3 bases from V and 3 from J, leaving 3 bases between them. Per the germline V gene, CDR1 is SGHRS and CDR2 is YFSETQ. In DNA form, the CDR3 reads TGCGCCAGCAGCTCCCACACCGGGGAGCTGTTTTTT. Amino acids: CASSSHTGELFF.

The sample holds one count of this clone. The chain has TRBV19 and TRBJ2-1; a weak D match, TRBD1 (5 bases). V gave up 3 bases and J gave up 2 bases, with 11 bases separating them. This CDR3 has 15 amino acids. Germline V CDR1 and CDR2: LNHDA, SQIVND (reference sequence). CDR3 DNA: TGTGCCAGTAGTATTGCTCAGGGCGCCTACAATGAGCAGTTCTTC. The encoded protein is CASSIAQGAYNEQFF.

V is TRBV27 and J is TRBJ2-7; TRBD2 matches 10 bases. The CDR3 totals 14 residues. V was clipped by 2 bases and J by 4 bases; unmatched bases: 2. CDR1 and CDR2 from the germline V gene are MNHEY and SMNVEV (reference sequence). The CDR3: CASSLKLAGYEQYF. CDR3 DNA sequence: TGTGCCAGCAGTTTAAAACTAGCGGGATACGAGCAGTACTTC.

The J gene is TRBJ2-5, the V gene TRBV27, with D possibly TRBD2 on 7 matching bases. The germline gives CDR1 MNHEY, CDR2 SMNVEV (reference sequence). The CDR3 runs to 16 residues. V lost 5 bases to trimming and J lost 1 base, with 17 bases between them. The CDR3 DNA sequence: TGTGCCAGCAGTCCAAGGGGGGGGAGAACCCAAGAGACCCAGTACTTC. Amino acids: CASSPRGGRTQETQYF.

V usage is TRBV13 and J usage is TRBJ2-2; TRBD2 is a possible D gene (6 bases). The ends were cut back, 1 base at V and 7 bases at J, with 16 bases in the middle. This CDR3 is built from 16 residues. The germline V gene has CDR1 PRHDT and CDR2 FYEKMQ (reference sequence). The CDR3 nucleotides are TGTGCCAGCAGCTTAGAAAGCGGGCCCTCCAGCGGGGAGCTGTTTTTT. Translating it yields CASSLESGPSSGELFF. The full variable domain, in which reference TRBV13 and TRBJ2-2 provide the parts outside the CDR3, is AAGVIQSPRHLIKEKRETATLKCYPIPRHDTVYWYQQGPGQDPQFLISFYEKMQSDKGSIPDRFSAQQFSDYHSELNMSSLELGDSALYFCASSLESGPSSGELFFGEGSRLTVL.

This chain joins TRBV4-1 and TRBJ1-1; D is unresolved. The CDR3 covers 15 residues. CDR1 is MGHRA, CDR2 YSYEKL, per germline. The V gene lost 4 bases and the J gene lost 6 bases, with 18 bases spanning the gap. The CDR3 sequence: CASSRETDPRPEAFF. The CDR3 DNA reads TGCGCCAGCAGCCGGGAGACGGACCCGAGGCCTGAAGCTTTCTTT.

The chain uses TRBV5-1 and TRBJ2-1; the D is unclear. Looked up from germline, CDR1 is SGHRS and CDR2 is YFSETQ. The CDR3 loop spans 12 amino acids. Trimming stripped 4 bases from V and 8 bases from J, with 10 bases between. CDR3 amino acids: CASSVRPDEQFF. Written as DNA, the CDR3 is TGCGCCAGCAGCGTAAGACCCGATGAGCAGTTCTTC.

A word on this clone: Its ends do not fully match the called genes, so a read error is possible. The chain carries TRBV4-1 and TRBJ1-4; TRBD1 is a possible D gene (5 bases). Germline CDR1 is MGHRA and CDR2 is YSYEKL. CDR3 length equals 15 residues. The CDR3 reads CASGQWSDGGEKLFF. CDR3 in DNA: TGCGCCAGCGGCCAGTGGTCCGACGGGGGGGAAAAACTGTTTTTT.